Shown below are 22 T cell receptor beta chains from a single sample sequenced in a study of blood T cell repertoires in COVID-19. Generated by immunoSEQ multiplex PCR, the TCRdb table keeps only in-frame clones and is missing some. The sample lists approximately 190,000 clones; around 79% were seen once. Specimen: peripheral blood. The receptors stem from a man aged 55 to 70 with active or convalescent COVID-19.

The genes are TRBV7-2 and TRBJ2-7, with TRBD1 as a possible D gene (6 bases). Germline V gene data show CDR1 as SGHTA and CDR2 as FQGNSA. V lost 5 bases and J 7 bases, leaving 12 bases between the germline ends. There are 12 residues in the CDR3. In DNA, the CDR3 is TGTGCCAGCAGCGGACAGATAAGGGAGCAGTACTTC. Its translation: CASSGQIREQYF.

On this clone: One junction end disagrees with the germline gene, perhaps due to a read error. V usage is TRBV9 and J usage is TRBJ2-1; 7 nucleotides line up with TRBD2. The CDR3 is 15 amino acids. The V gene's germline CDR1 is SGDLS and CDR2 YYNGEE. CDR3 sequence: CASSARLLAGARLVF. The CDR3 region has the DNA TGTGCCAGCAGCGCCCGACTCTTAGCGGGTGCCCGCTTGGTCTTC. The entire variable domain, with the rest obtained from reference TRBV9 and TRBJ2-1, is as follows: DSGVTQTPKHLITATGQRVTLRCSPRSGDLSVYWYQQSLDQGLQFLIQYYNGEERAKGNILERFSAQQFPDLHSELNLSSLELGDSALYFCASSARLLAGARLVFGPGTRLTVL.

This CDR3 is CASSQLTPGNTIYF. The CDR3 DNA is TGTGCCAGCAGCCAACTAACCCCTGGAAACACCATATATTTT. The chain is built from TRBV28 and TRBJ1-3; D gene uncertain. Trimming shortened V by 6 bases and J by 2 bases, and 11 bases separated the two germline ends. The CDR3 length is 14 residues. CDR1 and CDR2 from the germline V gene are MDHEN and SYDVKM.

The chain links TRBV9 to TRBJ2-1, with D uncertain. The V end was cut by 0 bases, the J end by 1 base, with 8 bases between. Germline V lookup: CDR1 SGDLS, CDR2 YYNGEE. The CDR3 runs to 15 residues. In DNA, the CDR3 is TGTGCCAGCAGCGTAGAAATAGATTCCTACAATGAGCAGTTCTTC. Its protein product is CASSVEIDSYNEQFF.

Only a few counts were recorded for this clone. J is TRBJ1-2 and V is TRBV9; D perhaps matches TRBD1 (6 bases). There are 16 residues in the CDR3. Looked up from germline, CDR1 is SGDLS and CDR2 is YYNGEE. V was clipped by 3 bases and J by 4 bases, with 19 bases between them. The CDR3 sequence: CASSENPGAWGYGYTF. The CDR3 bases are TGTGCCAGCAGCGAGAATCCAGGGGCCTGGGGCTATGGCTACACCTTC.

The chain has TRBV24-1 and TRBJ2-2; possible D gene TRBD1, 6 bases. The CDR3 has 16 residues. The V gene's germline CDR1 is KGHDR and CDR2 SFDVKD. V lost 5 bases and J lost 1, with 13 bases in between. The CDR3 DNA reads TGTGCCACCAGTGGGACAACGGGACAGAACACCGGGGAGCTGTTTTTT. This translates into CATSGTTGQNTGELFF.

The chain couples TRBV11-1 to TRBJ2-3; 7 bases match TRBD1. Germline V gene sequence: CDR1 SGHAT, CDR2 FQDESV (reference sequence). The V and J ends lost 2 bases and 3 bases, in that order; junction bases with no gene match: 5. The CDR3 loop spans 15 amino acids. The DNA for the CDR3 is TGTGCCAGCAGCTTAAAGGGGGCGAGGACAGATACGCAGTATTTT. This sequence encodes CASSLKGARTDTQYF.

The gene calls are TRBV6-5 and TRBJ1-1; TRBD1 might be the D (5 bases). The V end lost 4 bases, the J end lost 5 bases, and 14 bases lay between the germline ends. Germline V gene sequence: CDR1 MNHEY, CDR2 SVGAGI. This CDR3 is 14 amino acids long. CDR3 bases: TGTGCCAGCAGTTCCCCGGGACTGGGGACTGAAGCTTTCTTT. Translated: CASSSPGLGTEAFF.

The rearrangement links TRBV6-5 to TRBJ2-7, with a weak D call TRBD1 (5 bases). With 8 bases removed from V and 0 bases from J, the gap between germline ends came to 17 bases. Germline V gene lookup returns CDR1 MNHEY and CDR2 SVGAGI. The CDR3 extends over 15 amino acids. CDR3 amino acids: CASALGPYSSYEQYF. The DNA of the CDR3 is TGTGCCAGCGCACTGGGGCCCTATTCCTCCTACGAGCAGTACTTC.

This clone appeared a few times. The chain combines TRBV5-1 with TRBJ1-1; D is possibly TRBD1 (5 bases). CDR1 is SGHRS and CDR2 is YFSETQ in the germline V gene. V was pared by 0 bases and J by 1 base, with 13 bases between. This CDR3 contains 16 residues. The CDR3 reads CASSLGISRENTEAFF. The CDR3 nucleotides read TGCGCCAGCAGCTTGGGGATAAGCAGGGAGAACACTGAAGCTTTCTTT.

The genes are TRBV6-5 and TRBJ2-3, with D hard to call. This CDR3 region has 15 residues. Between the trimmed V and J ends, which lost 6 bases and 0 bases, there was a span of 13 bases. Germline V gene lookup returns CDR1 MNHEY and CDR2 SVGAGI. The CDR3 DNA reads TGTGCCAGCAGACGGGTCGCGAGTAGCACAGATACGCAGTATTTT. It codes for CASRRVASSTDTQYF.

CDR3 amino acids: CASSFGGSSYNEQFF. The CDR3 DNA sequence: TGTGCCAGCAGCTTCGGGGGGAGCTCCTACAATGAGCAGTTCTTC. The genes are TRBV9 and TRBJ2-1; 7 nucleotides line up with TRBD2. V lost 4 bases to trimming and J lost 0 bases; unmatched junction nucleotides: 4. Germline V gene sequence: CDR1 SGDLS, CDR2 YYNGEE. The CDR3 covers 15 residues.

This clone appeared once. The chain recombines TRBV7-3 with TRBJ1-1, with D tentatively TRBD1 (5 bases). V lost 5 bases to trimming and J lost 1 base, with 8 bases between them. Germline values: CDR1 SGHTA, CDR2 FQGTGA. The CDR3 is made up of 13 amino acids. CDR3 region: CASSTQGNTEAFF. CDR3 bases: TGTGCCAGCAGCACCCAGGGGAACACTGAAGCTTTCTTT.

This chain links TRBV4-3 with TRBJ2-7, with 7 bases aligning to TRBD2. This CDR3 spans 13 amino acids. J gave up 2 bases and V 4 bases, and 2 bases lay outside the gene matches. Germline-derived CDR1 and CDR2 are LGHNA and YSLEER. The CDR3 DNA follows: TGCGCCAGCAGCCTAGGGACTACCTACGAGCAGTACTTC. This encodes CASSLGTTYEQYF.

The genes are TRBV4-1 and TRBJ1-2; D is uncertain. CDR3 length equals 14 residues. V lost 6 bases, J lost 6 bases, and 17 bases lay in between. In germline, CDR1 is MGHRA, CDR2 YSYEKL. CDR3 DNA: TGCGCCAGCAGTCCAAATTTGGCTTTTCATGGCTACACCTTC. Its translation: CASSPNLAFHGYTF.

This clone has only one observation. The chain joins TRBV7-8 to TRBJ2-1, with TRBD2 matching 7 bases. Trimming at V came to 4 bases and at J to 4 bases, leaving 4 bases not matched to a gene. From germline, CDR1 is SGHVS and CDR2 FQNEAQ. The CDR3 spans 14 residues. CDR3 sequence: CASSSAGGYNEQFF. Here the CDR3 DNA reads TGTGCCAGCAGCTCAGCCGGGGGGTACAATGAGCAGTTCTTC. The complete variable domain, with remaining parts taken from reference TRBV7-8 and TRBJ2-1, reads GAGVSQSPRYKVAKRGQDVALRCDPISGHVSLFWYQQALGQGPEFLTYFQNEAQLDKSGLPSDRFFAERPEGSVSTLKIQRTQQEDSAVYLCASSSAGGYNEQFFGPGTRLTVL.

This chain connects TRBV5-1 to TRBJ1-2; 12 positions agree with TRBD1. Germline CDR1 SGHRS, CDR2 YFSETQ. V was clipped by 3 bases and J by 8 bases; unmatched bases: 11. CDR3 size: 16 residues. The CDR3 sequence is CASSSTGTGGSAGYTF. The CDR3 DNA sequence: TGCGCCAGCAGCTCCACCGGGACAGGGGGCTCTGCGGGCTACACCTTC.

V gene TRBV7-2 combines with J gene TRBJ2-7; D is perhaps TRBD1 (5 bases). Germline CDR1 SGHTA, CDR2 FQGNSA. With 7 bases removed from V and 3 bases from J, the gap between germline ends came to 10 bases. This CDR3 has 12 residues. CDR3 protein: CASTATVYEQYF. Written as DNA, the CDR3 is TGTGCCAGCACCGCGACAGTCTACGAGCAGTACTTC.

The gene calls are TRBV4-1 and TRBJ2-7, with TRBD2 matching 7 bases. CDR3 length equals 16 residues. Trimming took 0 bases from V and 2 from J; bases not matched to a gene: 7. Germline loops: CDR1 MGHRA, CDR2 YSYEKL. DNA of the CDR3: TGCGCCAGCAGCCAAGATCCGACTAGCAGAACCTACGAGCAGTACTTC. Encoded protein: CASSQDPTSRTYEQYF.

The CDR3 is CASSLGGSEQYF. CDR3 nucleotide sequence: TGTGCCAGCAGTTTGGGGGGGTCCGAGCAGTACTTC. The chain employs TRBV28 and TRBJ2-7; 7 nucleotides align to TRBD2. This CDR3 is built from 12 residues. CDR1 and CDR2 (germline): MDHEN, SYDVKM. V lost 3 bases and J lost 6; bases outside the gene matches: 2.

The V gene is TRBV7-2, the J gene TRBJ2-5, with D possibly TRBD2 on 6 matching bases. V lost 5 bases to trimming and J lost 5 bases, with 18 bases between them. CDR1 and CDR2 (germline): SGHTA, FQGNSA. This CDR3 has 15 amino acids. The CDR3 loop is CASSRVGGRGETQYF. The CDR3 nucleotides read TGTGCCAGCAGCAGAGTGGGGGGACGCGGGGAGACCCAGTACTTC.

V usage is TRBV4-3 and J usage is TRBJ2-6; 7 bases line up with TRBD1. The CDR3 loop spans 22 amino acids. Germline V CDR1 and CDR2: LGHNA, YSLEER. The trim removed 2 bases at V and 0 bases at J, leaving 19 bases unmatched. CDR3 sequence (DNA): TGCGCCAGCAGCCAACCGACGAATAAGAACAGGGGAATTTCCTCTGGGGCCAACGTCCTGACTTTC. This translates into CASSQPTNKNRGISSGANVLTF.